This T cell receptor (beta chain) is from a study of tumor-infiltrating lymphocytes in glioblastoma multiforme. Study results and limitations: Just one glioblastoma patient contributed to the TCR-mutation comparison.

A remark on this clonotype: Its antigen is as yet unknown.

Three nested ARM-PCR rounds with V-beta and C-beta primers built TCRB libraries. A C-beta primer primed TCRB cDNA from approximately 0.5 ug RNA. One entry per CDR3 protein results from TCRdb running MiXCR on the multiplex PCR reads. The profile covers about 15,000 distinct CDR3 sequences, with roughly two thirds appearing a single time and roughly two fifths taken by the ten largest. This CDR3 contains 13 residues. Germline values: CDR1 DFQATT, CDR2 SNEGSKA (reference sequence). Between the trimmed V and J ends, which lost 6 bases and 1 base, there was a span of 13 bases. The sequence came from a male donor with glioblastoma. The gene calls are TRBV20-1 and TRBJ2-7, with TRBD1 as a possible D gene (6 bases). Material: brain tumor tissue. CDR3 sequence (DNA): TGCAGTGCCCGTCCGGGACAATCCTACGAGCAGTACTTC. It specifies CSARPGQSYEQYF.